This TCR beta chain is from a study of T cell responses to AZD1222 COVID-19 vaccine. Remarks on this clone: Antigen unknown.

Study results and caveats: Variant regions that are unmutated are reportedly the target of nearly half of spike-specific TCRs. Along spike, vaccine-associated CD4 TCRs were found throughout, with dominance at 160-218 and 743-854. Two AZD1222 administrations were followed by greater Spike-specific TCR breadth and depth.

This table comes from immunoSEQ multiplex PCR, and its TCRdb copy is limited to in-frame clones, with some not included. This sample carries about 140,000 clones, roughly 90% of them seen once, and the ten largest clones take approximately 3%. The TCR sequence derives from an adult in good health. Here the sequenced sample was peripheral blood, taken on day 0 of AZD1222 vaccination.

The DNA for the CDR3 is TGTGCCAGCAGTGAATGGTCGGGGCAGGGTATACCTATGAACACTGAAGCTTTCTTT. It codes for CASSEWSGQGIPMNTEAFF. V gene TRBV2 combines with J gene TRBJ1-1; D may be TRBD1 (5 bases). This CDR3 region has 19 residues. Trimming cost V 2 bases and J 0 bases, with 22 bases left between them. Germline lookup yields CDR1 SNHLY and CDR2 FYNNEI.